The entry below gives a single T cell receptor (beta chain) sequence along with its context. No antigen is known for it. The sample originates from a study of T cell repertoires in cytomegalovirus infection. Turning to the study itself: CMV epitopes in the study were HLA-C-restricted (recently identified) and HLA-B-restricted (well studied). Public TCR beta signatures indicated both CMV infection and matching HLA type. The study's findings and limits: Adding up the frequency of public TCR beta families identified people who carried CMV plus the relevant HLA. Across the ex vivo response, the dominant clonotypes were HLA-C-restricted CMV-specific TCR beta clonotypes.

TCRdb itself ran the reads through MiXCR, one entry per CDR3 protein. Here the sample spans approximately 1,000,000 distinct CDR3 sequences, around a third being singletons. The source was cultured CD8+ T cells from PBMCs, collected from culture after CMV antigen stimulation. The clonotype comes from a human donor in good health (CMV status not recorded). Some clones in this sample may be carry-over from other donors' samples.

The CDR3 region has the DNA TGCGCCAGCAGTGACGGGGGACAGGCTCCCTACGAGCAGTACTTC. This translates into CASSDGGQAPYEQYF. V is TRBV10-1 and J is TRBJ2-7; 8 bases agree with TRBD1. The germline V gene encodes CDR1 WNHNN and CDR2 SYGVQD (reference sequence). The junction had 6 bases not matched to a gene; V was cut back by 3 bases and J by 2 bases. The CDR3 length is 15 residues.